Listed below are T cell receptor beta chains from one sample, sequenced in a study of blood T cells in healthy people across ages. TCRdb reprocessed the 5' RACE reads with MiXCR, giving one entry per CDR3 protein. The table includes roughly 1 million distinct CDR3 sequences, around 25% detected once. The data also belong to a second study, concerning T cells of mothers and their children.

Sequencing was done on a sample of blood. Every receptor here comes from a girl aged 2-10 years in good health. The conserved cysteine and the conserved F or W are not part of the CDR3 here. Clone size appears in some rows only: once, few, many, or a class for an expanded clone.

clone_size,j_call,v_call,cdr3_aa
NA,TRBJ2-5,TRBV11-2,ASSFGVRKTQY
NA,TRBJ2-1,TRBV14,ASSQVWSEYNEQF
NA,TRBJ2-3,TRBV9,ASSSPRSEPSTDTQY
many,TRBJ2-1,TRBV7-3,ASSSGGYNEQF
once,TRBJ2-6,TRBV7-2,ASSLLQGPGANVLT
few,TRBJ2-1,TRBV18,ASSPLTEAGHNEQF
few,TRBJ2-7,TRBV5-1,ASSLVGGTEARGEQY
NA,TRBJ2-4,TRBV12-3/TRBV12-4,ASSLHVDIQY
few,TRBJ2-5,TRBV15,ATSRGPGETQY
few,TRBJ1-5,TRBV7-2,ASSLGQSGQPQH
NA,TRBJ2-5,TRBV29-1,SVESENQETQY
NA,TRBJ2-3,TRBV7-2,ASSFEGTESDTQY
NA,TRBJ2-3,TRBV9,ASSLLMGFPTDTQY
NA,TRBJ2-3,TRBV4-1,ASSQISAGDTQY
NA,TRBJ2-5,TRBV7-9,ASSGRTVETQY
few,TRBJ2-5,TRBV6-5,ASSFLTSGTRTQY
NA,TRBJ2-5,TRBV29-1,SVAGGQVGETQY
few,TRBJ1-3,TRBV12-3/TRBV12-4,ASSGGGGPVPILIGNTIY
NA,TRBJ2-2,TRBV20-1,SARELLANTGELF
NA,TRBJ2-3,TRBV7-2,ASSSSRGTSGSPLATDTQY
NA,TRBJ2-2,TRBV20-1,SARDDVGGRGEVPGELF
few,TRBJ1-3,TRBV13,ASSLSIRGGTGNTIY
NA,TRBJ2-2,TRBV19,ASSRGRRQGSNTGELF
few,TRBJ2-3,TRBV6-6,AGAAGDTDTQY
NA,TRBJ1-5,TRBV21-1,ASSSAVRGNQPQH
few,TRBJ2-3,TRBV28,ASRLAGGHTDTQY
NA,TRBJ2-5,TRBV24-1,ATSRKQETQY
few,TRBJ2-6,TRBV28,ASSGTVANSGANVLT
NA,TRBJ1-4,TRBV10-3,AISEGLVNEKLF
once,TRBJ2-1,TRBV20-1,SASSQGRYNEQF
few,TRBJ2-5,TRBV7-6,ASSLAAGGLKTQY
NA,TRBJ2-1,TRBV20-1,SARDLGAYNEQF
many,TRBJ1-2,TRBV29-1,SAPGRADYGYT
few,TRBJ1-1,TRBV28,ATHLQNTEAF
NA,TRBJ2-1,TRBV9,ASTQRESSYNEQF
NA,TRBJ2-3,TRBV15,ATSRGVGPSTDTRY
many,TRBJ2-4,TRBV29-1,SVMQTPKNIQY
few,TRBJ2-2,TRBV5-1,ASSVRVQDGAGELF
NA,TRBJ2-4,TRBV2,ASSLVGSAKNIQY
NA,TRBJ2-7,TRBV15,ATSREAVAGSNPYEQY
few,TRBJ1-1,TRBV5-1,ASSPEGGMEAEAF
few,TRBJ2-5,TRBV25-1,ASSEAYGAVGPEETQY